This entry concerns a single TCR beta chain. Its antigen remains unknown. This record comes from a study of T cell repertoires in cytomegalovirus infection. Unmatched junction bases numbered 2, after V lost 2 bases and J lost 2 bases. The CDR3 extends over 13 amino acids. Germline lookup yields CDR1 SQVTM and CDR2 ANQGSEA. TCRdb ran MiXCR on the reads and lists one entry per CDR3 protein. Altogether some 300,000 distinct CDR3 sequences are present, roughly an eighth being singletons, with the ten largest covering roughly 8.9%. Overall study findings and caveats: Carriage of CMV together with the relevant HLA was identifiable through cumulative public TCR beta family frequency.

The origin of this receptor is a human donor in good health (CMV status not recorded). Some clones in this sample may be carry-over from other donors' samples. The sequencing input was PBMCs. The chain has TRBV29-1 and TRBJ2-5; 7 nucleotides agree with TRBD2. CDR3 nucleotide sequence: TGCAGCGTTGAAAGCGGGGCTCAAGAGACCCAGTACTTC. Its translation is CSVESGAQETQYF.